Reported below is one T cell receptor beta chain. What it binds is unknown. The CDR3 contains 16 residues. CDR1 and CDR2 from the germline V gene are SGDLS and YYNGEE. Trimming removed 2 bases from V and 5 bases from J, with 17 bases in between. The sample belongs to a study of memory CD4+ T cells and cytomegalovirus serostatus. General study results and limits: A US-trained random forest predicted CMV serostatus with median AUC approximately 0.9.

Single viable CD3+CD4+CD8-CD45RO+ cells were sorted as the memory CD4+ T cells. After thawing, CD4+ T cells were positively selected. In the original processing: Out-of-frame sequences were removed, leaving a few million distinct TCRbeta sequences. The protocol was immunoSEQ multiplex PCR, while the TCRdb copy is restricted to in-frame clones and leaves out a portion. V and J calls and clone size are copied from that table; D and trimming were computed from the DNA. Of roughly 84,000 clones listed, around 80% were seen once; the top ten hold around 0.75%. This chain uses TRBV9 with TRBJ2-1, with D possibly TRBD2 on 6 matching bases. The sequenced sample was memory CD4+ T cells from blood. This clonotype was obtained from an adult in good health and CMV-seronegative. The CDR3 sequence is CASSVRGYDFNNEQFF. The CDR3 region has the DNA TGTGCCAGCAGCGTGCGGGGCTACGATTTTAACAATGAGCAGTTCTTC.